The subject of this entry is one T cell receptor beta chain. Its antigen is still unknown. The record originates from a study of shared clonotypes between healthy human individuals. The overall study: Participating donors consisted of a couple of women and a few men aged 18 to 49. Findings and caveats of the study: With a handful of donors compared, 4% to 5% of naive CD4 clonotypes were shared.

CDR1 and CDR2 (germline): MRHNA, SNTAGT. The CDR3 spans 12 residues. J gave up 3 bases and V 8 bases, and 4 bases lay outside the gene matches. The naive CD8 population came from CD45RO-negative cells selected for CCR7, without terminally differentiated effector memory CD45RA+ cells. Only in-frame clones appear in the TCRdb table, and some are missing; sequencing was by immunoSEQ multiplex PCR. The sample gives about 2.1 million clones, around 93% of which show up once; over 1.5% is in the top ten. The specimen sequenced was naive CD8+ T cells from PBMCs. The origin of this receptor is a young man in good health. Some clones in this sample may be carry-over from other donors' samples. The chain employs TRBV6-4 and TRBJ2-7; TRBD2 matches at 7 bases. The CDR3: CASYGGVYEQYF. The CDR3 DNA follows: TGTGCCAGCTATGGGGGGGTCTACGAGCAGTACTTC.